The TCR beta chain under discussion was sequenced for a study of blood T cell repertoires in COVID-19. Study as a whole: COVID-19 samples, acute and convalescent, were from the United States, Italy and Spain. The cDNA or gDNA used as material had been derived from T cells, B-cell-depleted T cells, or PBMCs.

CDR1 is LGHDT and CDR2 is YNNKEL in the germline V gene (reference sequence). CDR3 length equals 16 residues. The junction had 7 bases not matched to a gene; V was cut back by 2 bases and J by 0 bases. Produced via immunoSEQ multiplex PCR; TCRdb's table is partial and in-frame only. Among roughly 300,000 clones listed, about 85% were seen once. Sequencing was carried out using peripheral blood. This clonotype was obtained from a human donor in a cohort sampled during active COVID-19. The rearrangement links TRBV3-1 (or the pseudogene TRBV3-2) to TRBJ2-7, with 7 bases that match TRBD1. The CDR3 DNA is TGTGCCAGCAGCCAATTCCGGGACAGCTACTCCTACGAGCAGTACTTC. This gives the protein CASSQFRDSYSYEQYF.